This T cell receptor (beta chain) was identified during a study of beta chain features in type 1 diabetes. On the study more broadly: Sorted cells, approximately 110 million in number, were examined across all samples.

Study results and caveats: A closer apparent resemblance between naive, central memory and Treg TCRB repertoires was seen in patients than in healthy donors. Patients with Type 1 diabetes showed moderately but significantly shorter TCRB CDR3s in all four CD4+ subsets.

Points on this clone: The antigen is not known.

The CDR3 loop spans 15 amino acids. The trim removed 2 bases at V and 6 bases at J, leaving 10 bases unmatched. CDR1 is KGHSH and CDR2 is LQKENI in the germline V gene. Reverse transcription of all isolated RNA meant that expressed TCRB transcripts were sequenced. Deep immunoSEQ sequencing covered naive, central memory and regulatory T cell samples. Sequencing used immunoSEQ multiplex PCR; TCRdb keeps in-frame clones, though not all of them. The profile shows a few hundred thousand clones, roughly 10% of them singletons. This clonotype was obtained from a man younger than 45 with type 1 diabetes. Material for sequencing was naive CD4+ T cells from blood. The rearrangement uses TRBV18 and TRBJ2-7; 7 bases match TRBD1. CDR3 sequence (DNA): TGTGCCAGCTCACCAAATAACGACAGGGCTGGCGAGCAGTACTTC. Amino acids: CASSPNNDRAGEQYF.